Listed below are T cell receptor beta chains from one sample, sequenced in a study of T cells in Graves' hyperthyroidism and ophthalmopathy. In TCRdb, the multiplex PCR reads were re-called with MiXCR into one record per CDR3 protein. The table includes about half a million distinct CDR3 sequences, 20% detected once. What was sequenced was blood. Every receptor here comes from a man in his forties or fifties with Graves' ophthalmopathy. Both conserved end residues are part of each CDR3. The order of the fields is clone size, J gene, CDR3 length, V gene, D gene, CDR3 DNA, CDR3 protein. A D gene is named only where the DNA matches it firmly. Not every row has a clone size; where given, it reads once, few, many or a size class.

. TRBJ2-1 15 TRBV9 TRBD1 TGTGCCAGCAGCGTATGGGACAGGGGGCCCAATGAGCAGTTCTTC CASSVWDRGPNEQFF
few TRBJ1-1 14 TRBV12-3/TRBV12-4 . TGTGCCAGCAGTTTTGGGGTAGAAGACACTGAAGCTTTCTTT CASSFGVEDTEAFF
few TRBJ2-1 17 TRBV14 . TGTGCCAGCAGCCAAGGCCAGGGGCTTAGCTCCTACAATGAGCAGTTCTTC CASSQGQGLSSYNEQFF
. TRBJ1-1 14 TRBV2 . TGTGCCAGCTTCGAATCCTCAGGGAAGGCTGAAGCTTTCTTT CASFESSGKAEAFF
. TRBJ2-3 14 TRBV7-3 . TGTGCCAGCAGCCCGACAGGAATCACAGATACGCAGTATTTT CASSPTGITDTQYF
few TRBJ2-1 15 TRBV19 . TGTGCCAGCCACACTGCTGGGAGCTCCTACAATGAGCAGTTCTTC CASHTAGSSYNEQFF
. TRBJ2-1 14 TRBV30 TRBD1 TGTGCCTGGGGGACAGGGATTTTCGGTAATGAGCAGTTCTTC CAWGTGIFGNEQFF
few TRBJ2-7 14 TRBV15 . TGTGCCACCAGCAAGGGCGGACTCACCTACGAGCAGTACTTC CATSKGGLTYEQYF
many TRBJ1-1 15 TRBV18 . TGTGCCAGCTCAGCCCAGGAGTTCGGGAGGACTGAAGCTTTCTTT CASSAQEFGRTEAFF
many TRBJ2-7 14 TRBV27 . TGTGCCAGCAGTTTCGGAGAGGGGTCCTACGAGCAGTACTTC CASSFGEGSYEQYF
few TRBJ2-2 12 TRBV20-1 . TGCAGTGGAGCCCCCACAGCCGGGGAGCTGTTTTTT CSGAPTAGELFF
many TRBJ2-5 12 TRBV5-1 . TGCGCCAGCAGCTCCGTCCCAGAGACCCAGTACTTC CASSSVPETQYF
few TRBJ1-6 15 TRBV2 . TGTGCCAGCAGTGTAACCTATGATATCGGTTCACCCCTCCACTTT CASSVTYDIGSPLHF
few TRBJ1-1 13 TRBV3-1 . TGTGCCAGCAGCCAATCGATTAACACTGAAGCTTTCTTT CASSQSINTEAFF
. TRBJ2-2 17 TRBV9 TRBD2 TGTGCCAGCAGCGCCCTTACTAGCGGGGGGAACACCGGGGAGCTGTTTTTT CASSALTSGGNTGELFF
. TRBJ2-3 20 TRBV6-2/TRBV6-3 TRBD2 TGTGCCAGCAGTTACTCCGGACGGGGTTTAGGACTAGCTTCCACAGATACGCAGTATTTT CASSYSGRGLGLASTDTQYF
many TRBJ2-7 14 TRBV28 . TGTGCCAGCAGGGCCACAGGGAGCTCCTACGAGCAGTACTTC CASRATGSSYEQYF
few TRBJ2-7 14 TRBV5-1 . TGCGCCAGCAGCACCGACACATCTACCTACGAGCAGTACTTC CASSTDTSTYEQYF
many TRBJ2-7 13 TRBV3-1 . TGTGCCAGCAGCCAAGTCGGGGGAGGAGAGCAGTACTTC CASSQVGGGEQYF
. TRBJ1-3 14 TRBV19 . TGTGCCAGTAGTATGGGGACATCATTGTCTGGCATATATTTT CASSMGTSLSGIYF
. TRBJ2-7 12 TRBV20-1 . TGCAGTGCTAGCCAGGACAGCTACGAGCAGTACTTC CSASQDSYEQYF
few TRBJ1-2 13 TRBV6-5 . TGTGCCAGCAGTTACACCCCAGGGTACGGCTACACCTTC CASSYTPGYGYTF
few TRBJ1-5 14 TRBV20-1 . TGCAGTGCTATATCTCAGGGGTACAATCAGCCCCAGCATTTT CSAISQGYNQPQHF
few TRBJ2-1 18 TRBV12-5 TRBD2 TGTGCTAGTGGTTTGGTACTAGTAGGTAGCGGGAGGTCTGGTGAGCAGTTCTTC CASGLVLVGSGRSGEQFF
. TRBJ2-3 15 TRBV7-6 TRBD2 TGTGCCAGCAGCTTACCGGGGGGGGGCACAGATACGCAGTATTTT CASSLPGGGTDTQYF
few TRBJ2-7 14 TRBV5-1 TRBD1 TGCGCCAGCAGCTCGGGACAGGGGGCTTCCGAGCAGTACTTC CASSSGQGASEQYF
many TRBJ2-7 12 TRBV20-1 . TGCAGTGCTAGAAAGACGGTGGACGAGCAGTACTTC CSARKTVDEQYF
. TRBJ2-1 15 TRBV10-3 . TGTGCCATCAGTGAGGAGGCGAGCTCCTACAATGAGCAGTTCTTC CAISEEASSYNEQFF
few TRBJ2-2 17 TRBV6-5 . TGTGCCAGCAGTTACCGGAACAGACCCGTGAACACCGGGGAGCTGTTTTTT CASSYRNRPVNTGELFF
. TRBJ1-2 13 TRBV9 TRBD1 TGTGCCAGCAGCGAACAGGGGGCCTATGGCTACACCTTC CASSEQGAYGYTF
few TRBJ1-1 14 TRBV9 . TGTGCCAGCAGCGTAGGCCCAGAGAACACTGAAGCTTTCTTT CASSVGPENTEAFF
. TRBJ1-2 17 TRBV30 . TGTGCCTGGAGGCCACACGGGGTTAGGGGGTTTTGGAGTGGCTACACCTTC CAWRPHGVRGFWSGYTF
. TRBJ2-1 13 TRBV20-1 . TGCGGATACGGGAGTTTGTCCTACAATGAGCAGTTCTTC CGYGSLSYNEQFF
many TRBJ2-7 18 TRBV24-1 TRBD1 TGTGCCACCAGTGATCCCCCGACCGGGACAGGGACCTCCTACGAGCAGTACTTC CATSDPPTGTGTSYEQYF
few TRBJ2-5 15 TRBV7-3 . TGTGCCAGCAGCCCGTCGGGTCAAGCGTGGGAGACCCAGTACTTC CASSPSGQAWETQYF
. TRBJ2-5 13 TRBV2 . TGTGCCAGCAGTGGTGTTAGCCAAGAGACCCAGTACTTC CASSGVSQETQYF
. TRBJ2-1 11 TRBV30 . TGTGCCTGGACCGTTGGGGTTGAGCAGTTCTTC CAWTVGVEQFF
few TRBJ2-7 17 TRBV4-2 TRBD2 TGTGCCAGCAGCCAAGAACTAGCGGGGGCCATTACCTACGAGCAGTACTTC CASSQELAGAITYEQYF
few TRBJ2-2 15 TRBV27 . TGTGCCAGCCCACCGACAGGGAGGCACACCGGGGAGCTGTTTTTT CASPPTGRHTGELFF
many TRBJ2-1 15 TRBV10-3 TRBD2 TGTGCCATCACTTCGGGACTAGCGGGTGGGAATGAGCAGTTCTTC CAITSGLAGGNEQFF
few TRBJ2-3 15 TRBV5-1 TRBD2 TGCGCCAGCAGCCTTAGCGGGGACCTCACAGATACGCAGTATTTT CASSLSGDLTDTQYF
. TRBJ1-1 12 TRBV12-3/TRBV12-4 . TGTGCCAGCAGTACCCAGTGGACTGAAGCTTTCTTT CASSTQWTEAFF
few TRBJ1-1 13 TRBV20-1 TRBD1 TGCAGTGCTAGGACAGGGGGTGGCACTGAAGCTTTCTTT CSARTGGGTEAFF
. TRBJ2-5 12 TRBV9 . TGTGCCAGCAGCGGAGACGGCGGGACCCAGTACTTC CASSGDGGTQYF
. TRBJ2-7 13 TRBV29-1 . TGCAGCGTATCCCTGACGTCCGCCTACGAGCAGTACTTC CSVSLTSAYEQYF
many TRBJ1-1 15 TRBV18 . TGTGCCAGCTCACCCCTACCGGGACAACACACTGAAGCTTTCTTT CASSPLPGQHTEAFF
. TRBJ2-1 13 TRBV28 . TGTGCCAGCACCCCGGACGGCTACAATGAGCAGTTCTTC CASTPDGYNEQFF
few TRBJ2-2 15 TRBV7-9 . TGTGCCAGCGGTTCGGCAGGCCAGAACACCGGGGAGCTGTTTTTT CASGSAGQNTGELFF
many TRBJ2-1 13 TRBV2 . TGTGCCAGCAGAGACCAGGGAAACAATGAGCAGTTCTTC CASRDQGNNEQFF
. TRBJ2-1 14 TRBV2 TRBD2 TGTGCCAGCGGGGGGGAGCGGGAAGGTAATGAGCAGTTCTTC CASGGEREGNEQFF
few TRBJ1-5 17 TRBV20-1 TRBD1 TGCAGTGCTCTCCGGGACAGGGGTCCGTATAGCAATCAGCCCCAGCATTTT CSALRDRGPYSNQPQHF
. TRBJ2-1 13 TRBV7-3 TRBD2 TGTGCCAGCAGCTCCCACGGGGGGAGTGAGCAGTTCTTC CASSSHGGSEQFF
. TRBJ1-4 15 TRBV28 . TGTGCCAGCAGTTTATCTAGCGGTAATGGAGGGAAACTGTTTTTT CASSLSSGNGGKLFF
. TRBJ1-2 15 TRBV3-1 TRBD1 TGTGCCAGCAGCCCCCTTAGGACAGGGGGCCATGGCTACACCTTC CASSPLRTGGHGYTF
few TRBJ2-1 17 TRBV5-1 . TGCGCCAGCAGCTTGGTCCAAGTTCCCCGGGTTTACAATGAGCAGTTCTTC CASSLVQVPRVYNEQFF
. TRBJ2-2 16 TRBV20-1 . TGCAGTGCTAGAGATCGGGGGCGGAGGAACACCGGGGAGCTGTTTTTT CSARDRGRRNTGELFF
. TRBJ1-6 13 TRBV18 . TGTGCCAGCTCACGCAGGGCTGATTCACCCCTCCACTTT CASSRRADSPLHF
many TRBJ1-1 14 TRBV12-3/TRBV12-4 TRBD1 TGTGCCAGCAGTTTTCAGGGGGTGGTCACTGAAGCTTTCTTT CASSFQGVVTEAFF